This paragraph covers one TCR beta chain sequence. Its antigen is currently unknown. This specimen comes from a study of blood T cells in healthy people across ages. Whole-study results and caveats: Age advanced and TCR beta diversity per million T cells fell, roughly linearly. The lack of PBMC sorting stopped any conclusive naive versus antigen-experienced comparison.

CDR3 size: 16 residues. Germline V gene data show CDR1 as MDHEN and CDR2 as SYDVKM. V was shortened by 3 bases and J by 0 bases, with 15 bases between the two germline ends. RNA extraction gave at least 5 micrograms of total RNA per sample. A sample-barcoded 5' primer and a J-beta primer mix were used in a second PCR of about 7 to 11 cycles. TCRdb processed the 5' RACE reads anew with MiXCR; each CDR3 protein has one entry. The table includes some 1.5 million distinct CDR3 sequences, roughly 27% detected once. The rearrangement links TRBV28 to TRBJ2-7; D could derive from TRBD1 or TRBD2 (6 bases each). Sequenced material: blood. The clonotype originates from a woman in her twenties or thirties in good health. The DNA of the CDR3 is TGTGCCAGCAGTTTGAAGGTCGGGGGCAGCTCCTACGAGCAGTACTTC. This gives the protein CASSLKVGGSSYEQYF.